The 18 T cell receptor beta chains reported below all come from one sample, sequenced in a study of blood T cell repertoires in COVID-19. Method: immunoSEQ multiplex PCR; TCRdb's copy keeps in-frame clones and lacks some. Among about 120,000 clones listed, just under 90% were seen once. Input material: peripheral blood. The receptors derive from a woman between 50 and 59 years old with acute or convalescent COVID-19.

The J gene is TRBJ1-2, the V gene TRBV6-5; the D is unclear. Germline values: CDR1 MNHEY, CDR2 SVGAGI. The length of the CDR3 is 11 residues. Trimming stripped 6 bases from V and 3 bases from J, with 5 bases between. The chain's CDR3 is CASSIYYGYTF. CDR3 coding DNA: TGTGCCAGCAGCATTTACTATGGCTACACCTTC.

The rearrangement links TRBV6-2 or TRBV6-3 to TRBJ2-7, with 9 nucleotides matching TRBD2. CDR1 MNHEY and CDR2 SVGEGT come from the germline V gene. The V and J ends lost 2 bases and 3 bases, in that order; junction bases with no gene match: 8. This CDR3 is 16 amino acids long. The CDR3 is CASSYPGLAPHYEQYF. The CDR3 nucleotides are TGTGCCAGCAGTTACCCGGGACTAGCTCCCCACTACGAGCAGTACTTC.

This chain uses TRBV7-2 with TRBJ2-3, with 11 bases fitting TRBD2. This CDR3 comprises 15 residues. CDR1 is SGHTA and CDR2 is FQGNSA in the germline V gene. The J segment lost 3 bases and the V segment lost 4 bases, leaving 3 bases of the junction unmatched. CDR3 sequence: CASSSRLAGTDTQYF. The CDR3 nucleotides are TGTGCCAGCAGCTCCCGACTAGCGGGGACAGATACGCAGTATTTT.

CDR3 amino acids: CATSSGQGGETQYF. The CDR3 DNA is TGTGCCACCAGCTCGGGACAGGGCGGGGAGACCCAGTACTTC. This rearrangement joins TRBV24-1 to TRBJ2-5; 9 nucleotides align to TRBD1. The V and J ends lost 7 bases and 5 bases, in that order; junction bases with no gene match: 7. Germline V gene lookup returns CDR1 KGHDR and CDR2 SFDVKD. The CDR3 sequence is 14 residues long.

V gene TRBV7-2 combines with J gene TRBJ1-3; no clear D. Trimming took 1 base from V and 0 from J, leaving 10 bases between them. The CDR3 is 16 residues long. Germline loops: CDR1 SGHTA, CDR2 FQGNSA. CDR3 nucleotide sequence: TGTGCCAGCAGCTTAGGCCCGGGGATCTCTGGAAACACCATATATTTT. Residues: CASSLGPGISGNTIYF.

The chain combines TRBV4-2 with TRBJ2-3; 11 bases are a match to TRBD2. V shed 1 base and J 3 bases; nucleotides not matched to a gene: 3. The germline CDR1 and CDR2 sequences are LGHNA and YNFKEQ. This CDR3 region has 16 residues. CDR3 sequence (DNA): TGTGCCAGCAGCCAAGGACTAGCGGGACCTACAGATACGCAGTATTTT. Protein sequence: CASSQGLAGPTDTQYF.

This chain uses TRBV2 with TRBJ2-6; D not resolved. Per germline, CDR1 SNHLY and CDR2 FYNNEI. V lost 7 bases, J lost 4 bases, and 17 bases lay in between. This CDR3 comprises 16 residues. The CDR3 coding sequence is TGTGCCAGCACTCGGCCGAGTACTATGGGGGCCAACGTCCTGACTTTC. Encoded protein: CASTRPSTMGANVLTF.

CDR3 amino acids: CASSSSGTRYNEQFF. CDR3 DNA: TGTGCCAGCAGTTCTAGCGGGACCCGTTACAATGAGCAGTTCTTC. The gene calls are TRBV2 and TRBJ2-1, with 9 bases lining up with TRBD2. The V segment lost 5 bases and the J segment 4 bases; nucleotides outside the gene matches: 6. This CDR3 comprises 15 residues. Germline CDR1 and CDR2: SNHLY and FYNNEI.

This clone occurred once. V usage is TRBV14 and J usage is TRBJ2-5; 7 bases match TRBD1. Germline trimming cut 0 bases from V and 4 bases from J; bases unmatched to any gene: 8. The CDR3 extends over 16 amino acids. From germline, CDR1 is SGHDN and CDR2 FVKESK. The CDR3 bases are TGTGCCAGCAGCCAAGATATATGGGGACAGTCAGAGACCCAGTACTTC. Encoded protein: CASSQDIWGQSETQYF.

The chain combines TRBV5-4 with TRBJ1-2; tentative D call: TRBD1 (6 bases). The CDR3 consists of 17 residues. V gave up 0 bases and J gave up 4 bases, with 19 bases separating them. Germline CDR1 SGHNT, CDR2 YYREEE (reference sequence). CDR3 sequence: CASSLAGGMAGPYGYTF. The CDR3 DNA follows: TGTGCCAGCAGCTTGGCGGGGGGCATGGCAGGCCCCTATGGCTACACCTTC.

The V and J genes are TRBV4-3 and TRBJ1-2; D ambiguous. Trimming cost V 0 bases and J 4 bases, with 9 bases left between them. The CDR3 is 14 residues long. CDR1 and CDR2 (germline): LGHNA, YSLEER. The DNA of the CDR3 is TGCGCCAGCAGCCAAGATCAGAACACCTATGGCTACACCTTC. Amino acid sequence: CASSQDQNTYGYTF.

This chain links TRBV11-3 with TRBJ2-6, with 7 bases identical to TRBD1. The CDR3 is made up of 19 amino acids. Germline loops: CDR1 SGHNT, CDR2 YENEEA. After removal of 5 bases from V and 1 base from J, the junction contained 14 bases not matched to a gene. The CDR3 loop reads CASSIRQGSLVSGANVLTF. DNA for the CDR3: TGTGCCAGCAGCATCAGACAGGGAAGTTTGGTTTCTGGGGCCAACGTCCTGACTTTC.

The chain uses TRBV30 and TRBJ1-6; D gene unclear. Looked up from germline, CDR1 is GTSNPN and CDR2 is SVGIG (reference sequence). The V gene lost 1 base and the J gene lost 8 bases, with 9 bases spanning the gap. The CDR3 consists of 13 residues. CDR3 in DNA: TGTGCCTGGAGTGGGCACGGGGATTCACCCCTCCACTTT. This codes for CAWSGHGDSPLHF.

The gene calls are TRBV28 and TRBJ1-6; 9 bases line up with TRBD1. The CDR3 runs 16 residues. Germline lookup yields CDR1 MDHEN and CDR2 SYDVKM. The ends lost 3 bases at V and 7 bases at J; junction bases unmatched: 7. CDR3 sequence: CASSLRTGAGNSPLHF. As DNA, the CDR3 is TGTGCCAGCAGTTTGCGGACAGGGGCCGGGAATTCACCCCTCCACTTT.

This sequence joins TRBV7-2 and TRBJ2-3; D is ambiguous. CDR1 and CDR2 from the germline V gene are SGHTA and FQGNSA. The CDR3 totals 13 residues. The V and J ends lost 3 bases and 4 bases respectively, with 8 bases between them. The chain's CDR3 is CASSFLAADTQYF. CDR3 coding DNA: TGTGCCAGCAGCTTCCTGGCGGCAGATACGCAGTATTTT.

V usage is TRBV6-9 and J usage is TRBJ2-7; D not certain. Germline V gene sequence: CDR1 MNHGY, CDR2 SVAAGI. CDR3 length: 11 amino acids. V gave up 4 bases and J gave up 2 bases, with 3 bases separating them. CDR3 nucleotides: TGTGCCAGCAGTTCTCCCTACGAGCAGTACTTC. It translates to CASSSPYEQYF.

This chain links TRBV5-1 with TRBJ2-1; 12 bases align to TRBD2. Germline V gene data show CDR1 as SGHRS and CDR2 as YFSETQ. The CDR3 runs to 15 residues. Trimming took 4 bases from V and 9 from J; bases not matched to a gene: 8. The CDR3 DNA sequence: TGCGCCAGCAGCCTGCTAGCGGGGGGGCCTATTGAGCAGTTCTTC. It specifies CASSLLAGGPIEQFF.

This chain links TRBV11-3 with TRBJ2-1, with 9 nucleotides matching TRBD1. The CDR3 has 16 residues. Germline CDR1 is SGHNT and CDR2 is YENEEA. V lost 5 bases to trimming and J lost 7 bases; unmatched junction nucleotides: 12. CDR3 bases: TGTGCCAGCAGCCAAGGTACAGGGGGCTTCGGGAATGAGCAGTTCTTC. Translating it yields CASSQGTGGFGNEQFF.